This T cell receptor (beta chain) originates from a study of blood T cell repertoires in COVID-19. Produced via immunoSEQ multiplex PCR; TCRdb's table is partial and in-frame only. The repertoire has around 250,000 clones, over 80% of them found once; the top ten carry 0.95% to 1.5%. The CDR3 has 15 amino acids. CDR1 is MNHEY and CDR2 is SVGAGI in the germline V gene. Trimming left V 5 bases short and J 5 bases short, with 15 bases between. This rearrangement joins TRBV6-5 to TRBJ2-2; D is unresolved. The clonotype originates from a human donor in a cohort exposed to, infected with or recovered from COVID-19 (not recorded which). The donor label of this sample is uncertain. The specimen was PBMCs or T cells enriched from blood (not recorded which). CDR3 coding DNA: TGTGCCAGCAGTCGTGGCGGCTCCGTTACCGGGGAGCTGTTTTTT. Protein: CASSRGGSVTGELFF.